The rows below give T cell receptor beta chains drawn from one sample of a study of T cells in Graves' hyperthyroidism and ophthalmopathy. In TCRdb, the multiplex PCR reads were re-called with MiXCR into one record per CDR3 protein. In the table there are under 650,000 distinct CDR3 sequences, about a sixth of which are singletons. The sequencing input was blood. These receptors were collected from a young woman with Graves' hyperthyroidism. CDR3s include the opening cysteine and the closing phenylalanine or tryptophan. D genes are given only for firm matches. Clone size is shown for a subset of rows, as once, few, many or a class of expanded clone.

>.|TRBJ1-2|few|TRBV18
TGTGCCAGCTCCGGATCAGGGTACTATGGCTACACCTTC
CASSGSGYYGYTF
>.|TRBJ2-5|.|TRBV3-1
TGTGCCAGCAGCCAAGATACGTCAAGGACCCAGTACTTC
CASSQDTSRTQYF
>.|TRBJ2-4|many|TRBV30
TGTGCCTGGAGTCCCGTTGACCCGAAAAACATTCAGTACTTC
CAWSPVDPKNIQYF
>TRBD2|TRBJ2-5|.|TRBV4-1
TGCGCCAGCAGCCACTTGCTGGGCGGGAGAAGGGAGACCCAGTACTTC
CASSHLLGGRRETQYF
>.|TRBJ2-7|many|TRBV28
TGTGCCAGCGGTTCGGGTGAATACGAGCAGTACTTC
CASGSGEYEQYF
>.|TRBJ2-4|few|TRBV6-1
TGTGCCAGCAGTGAAACCTGGCAGGGTGGAGCCAAAAACATTCAGTACTTC
CASSETWQGGAKNIQYF
>.|TRBJ1-1|many|TRBV12-3/TRBV12-4
TGTGCCAGCACCTGGGGGAACACTGAAGCTTTCTTT
CASTWGNTEAFF
>TRBD2|TRBJ2-1|many|TRBV11-3
TGTGCCAGCAGCTTGACTAGCGGGTCGGGGAATGAGCAGTTCTTC
CASSLTSGSGNEQFF
>.|TRBJ2-2|.|TRBV3-1
TGTGCCAGCAGCGCAGGAGAGAACACCGGGGAGCTGTTTTTT
CASSAGENTGELFF
>TRBD1|TRBJ1-2|many|TRBV2
TGTGCCAGCAGACGACAGGGGGCTGGAGATGGCTACACCTTC
CASRRQGAGDGYTF
>.|TRBJ1-1|many|TRBV2
TGTGCCAGCAGTGTCCAAGCGGACACTGAAGCTTTCTTT
CASSVQADTEAFF
>TRBD1|TRBJ1-5|many|TRBV12-3/TRBV12-4
TGTGCCAGCAGTAAGACAGGGGTGAATCAGCCCCAGCATTTT
CASSKTGVNQPQHF
>.|TRBJ2-1|.|TRBV19
TGTGCCAGTAGTATAACAGGGCTAGATGAGCAGTTCTTC
CASSITGLDEQFF
>.|TRBJ1-6|.|TRBV19
TGTGCCAGTACCTGGGGGTATAATTCACCCCTCCACTTT
CASTWGYNSPLHF
>TRBD2|TRBJ2-5|few|TRBV3-1
TGTGCCAGCAGCCACCAACTAGCAGGCGGGAGTCGGGGTAAGACCCAGTACTTC
CASSHQLAGGSRGKTQYF
>.|TRBJ1-1|few|TRBV7-9
TGTGCCAGCAGCTTAGGCAACAGGCAAGCTTTCTTT
CASSLGNRQAFF
>.|TRBJ2-1|.|TRBV6-1
TGTGCCAGCAGTTACGCGCCGGGACTTCAGTTCTTC
CASSYAPGLQFF
>TRBD2|TRBJ2-1|many|TRBV6-2/TRBV6-3
TGTGCCAGCACCTTAGGACTAGCGGGAGTGGATGAGCAGTTCTTC
CASTLGLAGVDEQFF
>.|TRBJ2-1|many|TRBV2
TGTGCCAGCAGTGAAATGGGCCGGAGCTCCTACAATGAGCAGTTCTTC
CASSEMGRSSYNEQFF
>.|TRBJ1-5|few|TRBV25-1
TGTGCCAGCGCCGGGTTTGAGGGAAGAGATCAGCCCCAGCATTTT
CASAGFEGRDQPQHF
>TRBD2|TRBJ2-1|few|TRBV6-2/TRBV6-3
TGTGCCAGCACCCAGGGACTAGCGGGAGGGTACAATGAGCAGTTCTTC
CASTQGLAGGYNEQFF
>.|TRBJ2-1|.|TRBV19
TGTGCCAGTAGTATGCGTCCTGCCGCCTACAATGAGCAGTTCTTC
CASSMRPAAYNEQFF
>.|TRBJ2-5|.|TRBV5-1
TGCGCCAGCAGCCAGGGACCTCAAGAGACCCAGTACTTC
CASSQGPQETQYF
>.|TRBJ1-1|few|TRBV7-9
TGTGCCAGCAGCTTAGCACCGGTTCTTGAAGCTTTCTTT
CASSLAPVLEAFF
>.|TRBJ1-5|many|TRBV12-3/TRBV12-4
TGTGCCAGCAGTTTAATCGGGGGAAGGCAGCCCCAGCATTTT
CASSLIGGRQPQHF
>.|TRBJ1-1|.|TRBV6-5
TGTGCCAGCAGTTCTACGCAACCCCCGAACACTGAAGCTTTCTTT
CASSSTQPPNTEAFF
>TRBD2|TRBJ2-3|many|TRBV5-1
TGCGCCAGCAGCTACGGACTAGCGGGGATCAAACCCCCGGGCATAGCAGATACGCAGTATTTT
CASSYGLAGIKPPGIADTQYF
>.|TRBJ2-1|.|TRBV6-6
TGTGCCAGCAGTTACTCTAGGGGGGAGCAGTTCTTC
CASSYSRGEQFF
>TRBD2|TRBJ2-1|.|TRBV20-1
TGCAGTGCTAGTAAGGGGACTAGTCGCAATGAGCAGTTCTTC
CSASKGTSRNEQFF